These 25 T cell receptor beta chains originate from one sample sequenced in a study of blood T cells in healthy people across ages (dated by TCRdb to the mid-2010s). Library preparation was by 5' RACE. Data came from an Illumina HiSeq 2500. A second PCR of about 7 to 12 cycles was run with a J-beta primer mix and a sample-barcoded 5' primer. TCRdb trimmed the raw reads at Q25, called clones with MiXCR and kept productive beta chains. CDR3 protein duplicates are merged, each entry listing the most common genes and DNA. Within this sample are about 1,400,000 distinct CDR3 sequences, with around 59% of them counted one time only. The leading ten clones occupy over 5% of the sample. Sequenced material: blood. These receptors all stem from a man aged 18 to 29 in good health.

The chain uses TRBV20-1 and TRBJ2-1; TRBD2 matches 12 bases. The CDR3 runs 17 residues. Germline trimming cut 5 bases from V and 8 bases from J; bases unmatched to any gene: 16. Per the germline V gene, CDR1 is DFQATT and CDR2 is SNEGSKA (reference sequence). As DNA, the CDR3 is TGCAGTGCTGCGCTAGCGGGGGGGCCAACGAGTATATATGAGCAGTTCTTC. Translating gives CSAALAGGPTSIYEQFF.

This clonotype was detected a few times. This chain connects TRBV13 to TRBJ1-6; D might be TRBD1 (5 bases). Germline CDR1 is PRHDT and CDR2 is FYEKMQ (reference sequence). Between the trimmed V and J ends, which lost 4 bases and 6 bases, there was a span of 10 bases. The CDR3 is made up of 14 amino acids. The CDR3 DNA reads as TGTGCCAGCAGCTACCGGGACGGTAATTCACCCCTCCACTTT. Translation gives CASSYRDGNSPLHF.

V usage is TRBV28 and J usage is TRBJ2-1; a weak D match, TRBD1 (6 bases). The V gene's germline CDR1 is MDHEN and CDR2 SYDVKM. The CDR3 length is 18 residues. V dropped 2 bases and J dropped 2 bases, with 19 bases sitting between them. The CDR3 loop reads CASSLDGGSTGTYNEQFF. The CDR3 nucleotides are TGTGCCAGCAGTTTAGATGGGGGTAGTACAGGGACCTACAATGAGCAGTTCTTC.

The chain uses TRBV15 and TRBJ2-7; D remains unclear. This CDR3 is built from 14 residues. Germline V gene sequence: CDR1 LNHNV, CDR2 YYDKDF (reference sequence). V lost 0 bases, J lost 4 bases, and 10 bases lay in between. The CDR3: CATSRDAGRYEQYF. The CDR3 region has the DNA TGTGCCACCAGCAGAGATGCCGGAAGATACGAGCAGTACTTC.

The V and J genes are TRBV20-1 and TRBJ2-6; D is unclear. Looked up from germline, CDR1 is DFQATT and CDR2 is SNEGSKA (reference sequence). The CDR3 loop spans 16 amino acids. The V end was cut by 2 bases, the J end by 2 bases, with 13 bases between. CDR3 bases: TGCAGTGCTAGATGCCACGGTCCCACTGGGGCCAACGTCCTGACTTTC. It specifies CSARCHGPTGANVLTF.

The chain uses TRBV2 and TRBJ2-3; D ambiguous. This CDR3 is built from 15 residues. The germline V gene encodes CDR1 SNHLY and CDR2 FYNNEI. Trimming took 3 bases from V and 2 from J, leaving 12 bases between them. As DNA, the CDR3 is TGTGCCAGCAGTGACCGTCCGCGGTACACAGATACGCAGTATTTT. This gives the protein CASSDRPRYTDTQYF. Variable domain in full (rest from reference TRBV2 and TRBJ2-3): EPEVTQTPSHQVTQMGQEVILRCVPISNHLYFYWYRQILGQKVEFLVSFYNNEISEKSEIFDDQFSVERPDGSNFTLKIRSTKLEDSAMYFCASSDRPRYTDTQYFGPGTRLTVL.

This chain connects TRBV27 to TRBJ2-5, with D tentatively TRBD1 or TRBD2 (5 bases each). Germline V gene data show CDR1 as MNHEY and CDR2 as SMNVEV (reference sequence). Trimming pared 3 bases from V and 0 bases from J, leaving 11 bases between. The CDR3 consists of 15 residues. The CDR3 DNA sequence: TGTGCCAGCAGTTTCAGGGTCGGGAACCAAGAGACCCAGTACTTC. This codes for CASSFRVGNQETQYF.

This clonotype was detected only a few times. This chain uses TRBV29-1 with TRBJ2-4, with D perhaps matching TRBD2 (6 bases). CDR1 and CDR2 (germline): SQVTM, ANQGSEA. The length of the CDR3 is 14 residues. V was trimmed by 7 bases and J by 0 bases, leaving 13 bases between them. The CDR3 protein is CSALGGLAKNIQYF. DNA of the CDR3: TGCAGCGCTCTGGGGGGTTTAGCCAAAAACATTCAGTACTTC.

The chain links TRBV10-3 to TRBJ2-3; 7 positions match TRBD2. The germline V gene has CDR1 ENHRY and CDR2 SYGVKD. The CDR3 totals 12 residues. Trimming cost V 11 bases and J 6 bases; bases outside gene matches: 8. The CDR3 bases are TGTGCCGGAGGGGACTATAGCGATACGCAGTATTTT. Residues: CAGGDYSDTQYF.

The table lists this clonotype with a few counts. In DNA, the CDR3 is TGTGCCAGCAGCCCACGGACTCGCACCGGGGAGCTGTTTTTT. Translated, it gives CASSPRTRTGELFF. This chain links TRBV12-3 or TRBV12-4 with TRBJ2-2, with D possibly matching TRBD2 (5 bases). The CDR3 is 14 amino acids. Trimming shortened V by 6 bases and J by 4 bases, and 12 bases separated the two germline ends.

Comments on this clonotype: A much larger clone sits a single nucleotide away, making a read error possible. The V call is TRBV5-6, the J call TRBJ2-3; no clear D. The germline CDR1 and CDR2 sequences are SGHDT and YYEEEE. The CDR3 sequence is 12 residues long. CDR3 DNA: TGTGCCAGCAGCTTGGTGTCGAATACGAAGTATTTT. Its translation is CASSLVSNTKYF.

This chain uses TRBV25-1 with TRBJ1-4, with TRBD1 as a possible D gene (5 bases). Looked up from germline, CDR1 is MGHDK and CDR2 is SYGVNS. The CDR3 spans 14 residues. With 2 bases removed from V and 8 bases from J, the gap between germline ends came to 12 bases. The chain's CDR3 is CASSEGGWDEKLFF. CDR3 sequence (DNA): TGTGCCAGCAGTGAAGGAGGGTGGGACGAAAAACTGTTTTTT. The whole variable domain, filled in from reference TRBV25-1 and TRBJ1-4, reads EADIYQTPRYLVIGTGKKITLECSQTMGHDKMYWYQQDPGMELHLIHYSYGVNSTEKGDLSSESTVSRIRTEHFPLTLESARPSHTSQYLCASSEGGWDEKLFFGSGTQLSVL.

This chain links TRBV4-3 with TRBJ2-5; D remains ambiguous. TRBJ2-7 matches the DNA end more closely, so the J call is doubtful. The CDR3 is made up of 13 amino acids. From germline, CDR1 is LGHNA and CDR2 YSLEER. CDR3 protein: CASSQERPYEQYF. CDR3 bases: TGCGCCAGCAGCCAAGAAAGGCCCTACGAGCAGTACTTC.

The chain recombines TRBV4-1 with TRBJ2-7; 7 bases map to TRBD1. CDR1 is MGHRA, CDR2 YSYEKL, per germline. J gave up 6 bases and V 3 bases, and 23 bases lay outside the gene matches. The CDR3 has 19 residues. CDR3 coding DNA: TGCGCCAGCAGCCACGAATCAGGGACAGTTATCTCAACGGGGTCCGAGCAGTACTTC. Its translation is CASSHESGTVISTGSEQYF.

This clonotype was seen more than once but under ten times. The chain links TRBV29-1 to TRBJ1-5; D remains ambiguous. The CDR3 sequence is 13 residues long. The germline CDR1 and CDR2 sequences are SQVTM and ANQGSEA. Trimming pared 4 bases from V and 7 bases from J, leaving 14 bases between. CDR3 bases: TGCAGCGTTGGAGGGTCCTCGGGACAGCCCCAGCATTTT. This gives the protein CSVGGSSGQPQHF.

The CDR3 bases are TGTGCCAGCAGTTACTCCAGACTAGTTGGAGAGACCCAGTACTTC. Amino acids: CASSYSRLVGETQYF. The gene calls are TRBV6-5 and TRBJ2-5; D might be TRBD2 (6 bases). Germline CDR1 MNHEY, CDR2 SVGAGI. Trimming removed 0 bases at V and 4 bases at J, with 12 bases between. CDR3 length: 15 amino acids.

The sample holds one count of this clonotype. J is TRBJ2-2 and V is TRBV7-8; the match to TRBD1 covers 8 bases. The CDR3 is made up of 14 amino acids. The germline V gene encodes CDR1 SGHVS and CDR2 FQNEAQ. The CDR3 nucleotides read TGTGCTACCGACAGGGGAATGTTGCCCGGGGAGCTGTTTTTT. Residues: CATDRGMLPGELFF.

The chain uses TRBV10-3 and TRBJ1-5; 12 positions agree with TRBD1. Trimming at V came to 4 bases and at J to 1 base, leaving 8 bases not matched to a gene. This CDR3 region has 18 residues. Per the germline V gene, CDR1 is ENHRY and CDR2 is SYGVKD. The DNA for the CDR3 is TGTGCCATCAGTGGGAATGAGGGACAGGGGGCAAGCAATCAGCCCCAGCATTTT. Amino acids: CAISGNEGQGASNQPQHF.

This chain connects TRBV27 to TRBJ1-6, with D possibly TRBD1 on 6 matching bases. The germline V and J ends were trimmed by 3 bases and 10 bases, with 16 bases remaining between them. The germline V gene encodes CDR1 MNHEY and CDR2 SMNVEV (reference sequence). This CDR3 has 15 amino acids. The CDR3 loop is CASSFSGAHESPLHF. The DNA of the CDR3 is TGTGCCAGCAGTTTTTCAGGGGCGCATGAATCACCCCTCCACTTT.

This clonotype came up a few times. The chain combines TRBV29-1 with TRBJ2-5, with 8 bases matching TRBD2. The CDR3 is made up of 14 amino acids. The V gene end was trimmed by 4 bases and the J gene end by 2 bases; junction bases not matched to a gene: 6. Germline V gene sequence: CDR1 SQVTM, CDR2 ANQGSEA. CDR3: CSVGTGLAQETQYF. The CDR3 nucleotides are TGCAGCGTTGGTACCGGACTAGCACAAGAGACCCAGTACTTC.

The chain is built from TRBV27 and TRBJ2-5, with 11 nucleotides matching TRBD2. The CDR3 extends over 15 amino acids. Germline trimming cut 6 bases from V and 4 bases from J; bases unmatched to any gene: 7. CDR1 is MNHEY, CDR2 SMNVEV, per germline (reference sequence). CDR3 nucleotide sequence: TGTGCCAGCAGGTCGGCTAGCGGGGGGCTAGAGACCCAGTACTTC. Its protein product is CASRSASGGLETQYF.

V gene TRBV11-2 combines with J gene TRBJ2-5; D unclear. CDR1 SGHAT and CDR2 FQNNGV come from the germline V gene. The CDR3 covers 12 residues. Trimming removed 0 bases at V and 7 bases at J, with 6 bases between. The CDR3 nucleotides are TGTGCCAGCAGCTTAGACGGCCTGACCCAGTACTTC. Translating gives CASSLDGLTQYF.

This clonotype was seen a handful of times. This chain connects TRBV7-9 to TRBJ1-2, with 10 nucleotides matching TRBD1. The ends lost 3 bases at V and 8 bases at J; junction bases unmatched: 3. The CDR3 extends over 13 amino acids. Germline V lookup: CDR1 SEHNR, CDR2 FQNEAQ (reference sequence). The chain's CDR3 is CASSFDRGHGYTF. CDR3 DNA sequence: TGTGCCAGCAGCTTCGACAGGGGGCACGGCTACACCTTC.

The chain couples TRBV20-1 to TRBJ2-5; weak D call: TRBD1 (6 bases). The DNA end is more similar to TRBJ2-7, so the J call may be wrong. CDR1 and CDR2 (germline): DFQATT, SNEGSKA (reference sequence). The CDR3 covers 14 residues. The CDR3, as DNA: TGCAGTGCAAATCTCGGGACAACTTTGGGCGAGCAGTACTTC. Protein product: CSANLGTTLGEQYF.

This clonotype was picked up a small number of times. The CDR3 protein is CASKNVNRHISEQYF. CDR3 in DNA: TGTGCCAGCAAAAACGTCAACAGGCACATCTCCGAGCAGTACTTC. The gene calls are TRBV27 and TRBJ2-4, with a weak D call TRBD1 (5 bases). The better agreement between TRBJ2-7 and the DNA end casts doubt on the J call. The CDR3 is made up of 15 amino acids. The germline CDR1 and CDR2 sequences are MNHEY and SMNVEV (reference sequence).